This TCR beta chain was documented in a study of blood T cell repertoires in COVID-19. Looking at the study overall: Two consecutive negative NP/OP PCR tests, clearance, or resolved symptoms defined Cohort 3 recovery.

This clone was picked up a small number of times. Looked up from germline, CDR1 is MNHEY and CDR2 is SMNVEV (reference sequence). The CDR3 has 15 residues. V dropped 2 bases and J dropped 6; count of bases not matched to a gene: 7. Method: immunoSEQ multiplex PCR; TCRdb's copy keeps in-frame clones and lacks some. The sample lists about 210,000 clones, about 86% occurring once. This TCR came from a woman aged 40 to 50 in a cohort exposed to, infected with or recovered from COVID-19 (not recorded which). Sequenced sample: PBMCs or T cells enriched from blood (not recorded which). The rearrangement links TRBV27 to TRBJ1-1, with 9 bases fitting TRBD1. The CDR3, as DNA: TGTGCCAGCAGTTTACCGGGACAGGGTACTTCTGAAGCTTTCTTT. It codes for CASSLPGQGTSEAFF.